This T cell receptor (beta chain) derives from a study of cytomegalovirus exposure and HLA in healthy donors. 13 Jbeta primers and 60 Vbeta primers were used for the PCR. Measured with immunoSEQ multiplex PCR; TCRdb has only the in-frame clones, and not every one. The sample has around 200,000 clones, about 62% seen once; the top ten hold 2.5% to 3%. CDR1 is ENHRY, CDR2 SYGVKD, per germline. The CDR3 has 16 residues. V was pared by 2 bases and J by 4 bases, with 17 bases between. This receptor was identified in a man aged 35 to 55 in good health and CMV-seronegative. The J gene is TRBJ1-2, the V gene TRBV10-3; D might be TRBD1 (6 bases). Sequenced input: PBMCs. The CDR3: CAISEGRGTGPYGYTF. The CDR3 nucleotides are TGTGCCATCAGTGAGGGGAGGGGTACAGGGCCCTATGGCTACACCTTC.